This TCR beta chain was found in a study of blood T cell repertoires in COVID-19. The ends lost 7 bases at V and 7 bases at J; junction bases unmatched: 7. Germline CDR1 and CDR2: MDHEN and SYDVKM. CDR3 length: 14 residues. Sequencing was performed with immunoSEQ multiplex PCR; in TCRdb, only in-frame clones are kept and a portion is missing. In the table there are some 320,000 clones, roughly nine tenths of which are singletons. Recovery meant two consecutive negative NP/OP PCR tests, professional clearance, or resolved symptoms. The chain carries TRBV28 and TRBJ1-6, with TRBD1 matching 7 bases. The sequence was collected from a man aged 60-69 years who had recovered from COVID-19. Specimen: PBMCs or T cells enriched from blood (not recorded which). The CDR3 here is CASTPGTANSPLHF. CDR3 bases: TGTGCCAGCACCCCTGGGACAGCCAATTCACCCCTCCACTTT.